This passage covers 25 T cell receptor beta chains from one sample sequenced in a study of blood T cell repertoires in COVID-19. Libraries were prepared by immunoSEQ multiplex PCR; TCRdb keeps only in-frame clonotypes and omits some of them. The sample has about 200,000 clones, more than 70% seen once; the top ten hold 1.6%. Sequencing input: peripheral blood. The receptor source for this set is a man aged 18 to 30 with active or convalescent COVID-19.

The genes are TRBV24-1 and TRBJ1-5; 9 nucleotides match TRBD1. Germline CDR1 is KGHDR and CDR2 is SFDVKD. V lost 4 bases to trimming and J lost 5 bases; unmatched junction nucleotides: 5. The CDR3 is made up of 15 amino acids. The CDR3 spells CATSETGQGYQPQHF. The CDR3 DNA follows: TGTGCCACCAGTGAGACGGGACAGGGCTATCAGCCCCAGCATTTT.

This clone has more than one count but fewer than ten. The J gene is TRBJ1-5, the V gene TRBV18; weak D call: TRBD1 (6 bases). Germline-derived CDR1 and CDR2 are KGHSH and LQKENI. Trimming removed 3 bases from V and 5 bases from J, with 11 bases in between. This CDR3 is built from 14 residues. The CDR3 loop is CASSPGGPDQPQHF. CDR3 in DNA: TGTGCCAGCTCACCCGGGGGGCCGGATCAGCCCCAGCATTTT.

The chain links TRBV7-2 to TRBJ2-3, with TRBD1 matching over 9 bases. The length of the CDR3 is 19 residues. V lost 3 bases and J lost 3; bases outside the gene matches: 16. Germline loops: CDR1 SGHTA, CDR2 FQGNSA. The CDR3 nucleotides read TGTGCCAGCAGCTTGATACGGACAGGGGAGTTTCTTTTGACAGATACGCAGTATTTT. Protein product: CASSLIRTGEFLLTDTQYF.

CDR3 DNA: TGTGCCAGCAGTTTATACCCGGGTCAGCCCCAGCATTTT. Encoded protein: CASSLYPGQPQHF. J is TRBJ1-5 and V is TRBV27, with D unresolved. Trimming stripped 1 base from V and 6 bases from J, with 7 bases between. CDR1 is MNHEY and CDR2 is SMNVEV in the germline V gene (reference sequence). CDR3 length equals 13 residues.

Only a few counts were recorded for this clone. This CDR3 is CASTNGDWDRTQYF. The CDR3 region has the DNA TGTGCCAGCACCAATGGGGACTGGGATAGAACCCAGTACTTC. The chain couples TRBV7-9 to TRBJ2-5, with D perhaps TRBD2 (6 bases). V was clipped by 7 bases and J by 8 bases, with 20 bases between them. There are 14 residues in the CDR3. Germline lookup yields CDR1 SEHNR and CDR2 FQNEAQ (reference sequence).

The CDR3: CASSSDRVKVNEQFF. The CDR3 DNA reads TGTGCCAGCAGCTCTGACAGGGTGAAGGTTAATGAGCAGTTCTTC. J is TRBJ2-1 and V is TRBV5-5; 7 bases fit TRBD1. V trimming: 3 bases; J trimming: 7 bases; junction bases outside the gene matches: 10. Germline V gives CDR1 SGHKS, CDR2 YYEKEE (reference sequence). This CDR3 region has 15 residues.

The rearrangement joins TRBV18 to TRBJ1-3; TRBD1 might be the D (6 bases). The CDR3 consists of 17 residues. The V and J ends lost 3 bases and 1 base respectively, with 16 bases between them. Germline V gene data show CDR1 as KGHSH and CDR2 as LQKENI. The CDR3 bases are TGTGCCAGCTCACCGCTACAGGGCGTCGTGTCTGGAAACACCATATATTTT. This codes for CASSPLQGVVSGNTIYF.

The CDR3 DNA reads as TGTGCCAGCAGCTTGGGCGGGACCAACACAGATACGCAGTATTTT. Translated: CASSLGGTNTDTQYF. The chain recombines TRBV7-6 with TRBJ2-3, with D perhaps TRBD2 (6 bases). Per germline, CDR1 SGHVS and CDR2 FNYEAQ. The V end was cut by 3 bases, the J end by 2 bases, with 12 bases between. The CDR3 consists of 15 residues.

This chain uses TRBV14 with TRBJ2-3; tentative D call: TRBD2 (5 bases). Germline V gene lookup returns CDR1 SGHDN and CDR2 FVKESK. The CDR3 runs 13 residues. Trimming pared 3 bases from V and 12 bases from J, leaving 16 bases between. CDR3 residues: CASSQVQRHPQYF. CDR3 bases: TGTGCCAGCAGCCAGGTACAGCGGCACCCACAGTATTTT.

V usage is TRBV29-1 and J usage is TRBJ1-2, with D maybe TRBD1 (5 bases). The CDR3 consists of 13 residues. Trimming stripped 6 bases from V and 1 base from J, with 12 bases between. Germline CDR1 reads SQVTM; CDR2 reads ANQGSEA. The CDR3 region is CSVLTDFNYGYTF. The CDR3 nucleotides read TGCAGCGTCTTGACAGATTTTAACTATGGCTACACCTTC.

CDR3 loop: CATSDATIQGSNQPQHF. The CDR3 DNA sequence: TGTGCCACCAGTGATGCCACAATTCAGGGGAGCAATCAGCCCCAGCATTTT. This chain connects TRBV24-1 to TRBJ1-5; perhaps TRBD1 as D (6 bases). Germline V gene data show CDR1 as KGHDR and CDR2 as SFDVKD. The CDR3 spans 17 residues. V shed 3 bases and J shed 1 base, with 15 bases lying between them.

The V gene is TRBV5-4, the J gene TRBJ1-2; D remains unclear. Trimming took off 4 bases at V and 4 bases at J, with 8 bases between the two ends. Germline CDR1 is SGHNT and CDR2 is YYREEE (reference sequence). This CDR3 is 12 amino acids long. The CDR3 DNA sequence: TGTGCCAGCAGCCCAGGTCCCTATGGCTACACCTTC. It codes for CASSPGPYGYTF.

The chain couples TRBV19 to TRBJ2-3, with 9 bases aligning to TRBD2. Germline-derived CDR1 and CDR2 are LNHDA and SQIVND (reference sequence). V lost 7 bases and J lost 0; bases outside the gene matches: 8. The CDR3 is 16 residues long. CDR3 nucleotides: TGTGCCAGTACCTCTAGCGGGGACTCTAGCACAGATACGCAGTATTTT. This encodes CASTSSGDSSTDTQYF.

The genes are TRBV5-4 and TRBJ1-2, with TRBD1 matching 7 bases. Per the germline V gene, CDR1 is SGHNT and CDR2 is YYREEE (reference sequence). J was trimmed by 6 bases and V by 3 bases; bases with no gene match: 11. This CDR3 is built from 15 residues. The CDR3 here is CASSWESRGANGYTF. The CDR3 DNA reads TGTGCCAGCAGCTGGGAAAGCAGGGGGGCGAATGGCTACACCTTC.

The gene calls are TRBV6-1 and TRBJ1-4; D ambiguous. The CDR3 length is 14 residues. Trimming pared 3 bases from V and 8 bases from J, leaving 13 bases between. Germline V gene sequence: CDR1 MNHNS, CDR2 SASEGT. The CDR3 region has the DNA TGTGCCAGCAGTGAGACGGGAGGTCGCGAAAAACTGTTTTTT. It yields the protein CASSETGGREKLFF.

The CDR3 DNA reads TGTGCCAGCAGCATTAGCGGGGTCTACAATGAGCAGTTCTTC. Residues: CASSISGVYNEQFF. V is TRBV11-3 and J is TRBJ2-1, with 8 nucleotides matching TRBD2. CDR1 and CDR2 from the germline V gene are SGHNT and YENEEA. The V segment lost 5 bases and the J segment 3 bases; nucleotides outside the gene matches: 3. This CDR3 region has 14 residues.

The rearrangement uses TRBV2 and TRBJ1-1, with TRBD1 as a possible D gene (5 bases). The CDR3 runs to 14 residues. V was pared by 9 bases and J by 0 bases, with 14 bases between. Germline CDR1 and CDR2: SNHLY and FYNNEI. CDR3 sequence: CASQYRKLNTEAFF. The CDR3 DNA sequence: TGTGCCAGTCAATACAGGAAATTGAACACTGAAGCTTTCTTT.

The chain carries TRBV7-3 and TRBJ2-1; 7 bases agree with TRBD2. J lost 6 bases, V lost 1 base, and 6 bases had no gene match. There are 15 residues in the CDR3. Germline CDR1 reads SGHTA; CDR2 reads FQGTGA. The CDR3 DNA is TGTGCCAGCAGCTTAAGGGCTAGCGGAAGCAATGAGCAGTTCTTC. The encoded protein is CASSLRASGSNEQFF. Based on the CDR3 plus reference TRBV7-3 and TRBJ2-1, the full variable domain is GAGVSQTPSNKVTEKGKYVELRCDPISGHTALYWYRQSLGQGPEFLIYFQGTGAADDSGLPNDRFFAVRPEGSVSTLKIQRTERGDSAVYLCASSLRASGSNEQFFGPGTRLTVL.

J is TRBJ1-1 and V is TRBV6-6, with D perhaps matching TRBD1 (6 bases). The CDR3 length is 13 residues. Germline V gene data show CDR1 as MNHNY and CDR2 as SVGAGI (reference sequence). Trimming removed 2 bases from V and 5 bases from J, with 9 bases in between. The CDR3 nucleotides are TGTGCCAGCAGTTACGAGGGGGAAACTGAAGCTTTCTTT. This translates into CASSYEGETEAFF.

This clone has just one count. This chain uses TRBV30 with TRBJ2-7, with TRBD1 matching over 8 bases. After removal of 3 bases from V and 8 bases from J, the junction contained 3 bases not matched to a gene. The CDR3 is made up of 11 amino acids. CDR1 is GTSNPN and CDR2 is SVGIG in the germline V gene (reference sequence). CDR3 coding DNA: TGTGCCTGGAGCAGGGGGCAGAAGCAGTACTTC. This sequence encodes CAWSRGQKQYF. Full variable domain (remainder filled in from reference TRBV30 and TRBJ2-7): SQTIHQWPATLVQPVGSPLSLECTVEGTSNPNLYWYRQAAGRGLQLLFYSVGIGQISSEVPQNLSASRPQDRQFILSSKKLLLSDSGFYLCAWSRGQKQYFGPGTRLTVT.

J is TRBJ2-7 and V is TRBV4-1; 8 nucleotides align to TRBD2. Germline V lookup: CDR1 MGHRA, CDR2 YSYEKL. V shed 2 bases and J 3 bases; nucleotides not matched to a gene: 6. This CDR3 comprises 15 residues. CDR3 in amino acids: CASSQTPGGIYEQYF. The CDR3 DNA follows: TGCGCCAGCAGCCAAACCCCGGGAGGGATCTACGAGCAGTACTTC.

The rearrangement uses TRBV3-1 (or the pseudogene TRBV3-2) and TRBJ2-1; 15 bases are shared with TRBD2. Losses at the gene ends were 5 bases for V and 7 bases for J; bases not matched to a gene: 6. Per the germline V gene, CDR1 is LGHDT and CDR2 is YNNKEL (reference sequence). The CDR3 length is 16 residues. The CDR3, as DNA: TGTGCCAGCAGCACCTGGACTAGCGGGGGGGCAAATGAGCAGTTCTTC. Protein product: CASSTWTSGGANEQFF.

The rearrangement joins TRBV6-5 to TRBJ1-4; D unresolved. The V end lost 7 bases, the J end lost 7 bases, and 16 bases lay between the germline ends. Germline V gives CDR1 MNHEY, CDR2 SVGAGI. The CDR3 runs to 14 residues. The CDR3 is CASMDRSRGEKLFF. The CDR3, as DNA: TGTGCCAGCATGGATAGGTCTCGGGGTGAAAAACTGTTTTTT.

The V call is TRBV30, the J call TRBJ1-4; no reliable D call. V gave up 4 bases and J gave up 3 bases, with 15 bases separating them. The CDR3 loop spans 15 amino acids. Germline CDR1 reads GTSNPN; CDR2 reads SVGIG (reference sequence). Written as DNA, the CDR3 is TGTGCCTGGAATCCACGAGGGCCGCCTAATGAAAAACTGTTTTTT. Its protein is CAWNPRGPPNEKLFF. The complete variable domain, with remaining parts taken from reference TRBV30 and TRBJ1-4, reads SQTIHQWPATLVQPVGSPLSLECTVEGTSNPNLYWYRQAAGRGLQLLFYSVGIGQISSEVPQNLSASRPQDRQFILSSKKLLLSDSGFYLCAWNPRGPPNEKLFFGSGTQLSVL.

This chain uses TRBV5-5 with TRBJ2-1, with 8 bases lining up with TRBD2. CDR1 and CDR2 (germline): SGHKS, YYEKEE (reference sequence). This CDR3 has 18 amino acids. Unmatched junction bases numbered 10, after V lost 0 bases and J lost 2 bases. The CDR3 bases are TGTGCCAGCAGCTTGGATCCGTATACTAGCGGAACCTACAATGAGCAGTTCTTC. It specifies CASSLDPYTSGTYNEQFF.